This T cell receptor (beta chain) was documented in a study of blood T cell repertoires in COVID-19. Overall study: Some COVID-19 samples were acute and others convalescent; all came from the United States, Italy and Spain. T cells, B-cell-depleted T cells, or PBMCs supplied cDNA or gDNA.

CDR1 and CDR2 from the germline V gene are SGHRS and YFSETQ. The length of the CDR3 is 14 residues. The trim removed 6 bases at V and 7 bases at J, leaving 10 bases unmatched. Authors' processing steps: The assay estimated nucleated cells by amplifying reference gene primers. Sequenced by immunoSEQ multiplex PCR; TCRdb stores in-frame clones only, minus some. V, J and clone size are those of that table, while D and trimming were read from the DNA. The sample shows approximately 88,000 clones, around nine tenths of them seen only once. The sequence was obtained from a woman between 45 and 65 years old in a cohort sampled during active COVID-19. The material sequenced was peripheral blood. The chain couples TRBV5-1 to TRBJ2-7, with TRBD2 identical over 10 bases. CDR3 loop: CASIQGAGGQEQYF. The CDR3 nucleotides are TGCGCCAGCATCCAAGGAGCGGGGGGGCAGGAGCAGTACTTC.